Below are 22 T cell receptor beta chains sequenced from a single sample in a study of CD8 T cells in ankylosing spondylitis. TCRdb reanalysed the 5' RACE reads using MiXCR and keeps one entry per CDR3 protein. This table has roughly 30,000 distinct CDR3 sequences, about 5.6% appearing once. The sample was blood, either unsorted or a sorted T cell fraction (not recorded which). The receptor set was obtained from a female donor with ankylosing spondylitis or in good health (not recorded which).

This clonotype was picked up many times. The gene calls are TRBV23-1 and TRBJ2-4; 11 nucleotides align to TRBD1. TRBV23-1 counts as an open reading frame of uncertain function. The CDR3 contains 18 residues. V was clipped by 4 bases and J by 2 bases; unmatched bases: 10. The CDR3 protein is CASSPDRGLLRTKNIQYF. The CDR3 DNA reads as TGCGCCAGCAGTCCGGACAGGGGGCTCCTCCGAACCAAAAACATTCAGTACTTC.

This clonotype was seen at least ten times. The chain recombines TRBV9 with TRBJ2-3; perhaps TRBD2 as D (5 bases). Trimming pared 5 bases from V and 6 bases from J, leaving 22 bases between. The CDR3 has 16 residues. The germline V gene has CDR1 SGDLS and CDR2 YYNGEE. The CDR3: CASSFQLLERTDTQYF. The DNA for the CDR3 is TGTGCCAGCAGTTTTCAACTACTAGAAAGGACGGATACGCAGTATTTT. The full variable domain, its missing parts supplied by reference TRBV9 and TRBJ2-3, is DSGVTQTPKHLITATGQRVTLRCSPRSGDLSVYWYQQSLDQGLQFLIQYYNGEERAKGNILERFSAQQFPDLHSELNLSSLELGDSALYFCASSFQLLERTDTQYFGPGTRLTVL.

This clonotype has at least ten counts. V is TRBV9 and J is TRBJ2-3; D is perhaps TRBD2 (6 bases). V lost 8 bases and J 4 bases, leaving 14 bases between the germline ends. The CDR3 covers 13 residues. Germline lookup yields CDR1 SGDLS and CDR2 YYNGEE. CDR3 in DNA: TGTGCCAGTGGCGGGGATACCCCAGATACGCAGTATTTT. This codes for CASGGDTPDTQYF.

There are many counts of this clonotype. The chain links TRBV7-4 to TRBJ2-7; weak D call: TRBD2 (5 bases). In germline, CDR1 is SGHVT, CDR2 SQSDAQ. The CDR3 consists of 17 residues. Trimming pared 4 bases from V and 3 bases from J, leaving 22 bases between. CDR3 bases: TGTGCCAGCAGCTGGACCCCCGGGGTCCGGGTGCACTACGAGCAGTACTTC. This encodes CASSWTPGVRVHYEQYF.

This clonotype has at least ten counts. V and J are TRBV9 and TRBJ2-5; a weak D match, TRBD2 (5 bases). In germline, CDR1 is SGDLS, CDR2 YYNGEE. Trimming pared 2 bases from V and 5 bases from J, leaving 13 bases between. The CDR3 contains 14 residues. The CDR3 DNA reads as TGTGCCAGCAGCGTTCTTCCTAGCAGGGAGACCCAGTACTTC. Its protein product is CASSVLPSRETQYF. Full variable domain (remainder filled in from reference TRBV9 and TRBJ2-5): DSGVTQTPKHLITATGQRVTLRCSPRSGDLSVYWYQQSLDQGLQFLIQYYNGEERAKGNILERFSAQQFPDLHSELNLSSLELGDSALYFCASSVLPSRETQYFGPGTRLLVL.

This clonotype was counted at least ten times. The V and J genes are TRBV9 and TRBJ2-6; D call uncertain. V lost 4 bases, J lost 2 bases, and 13 bases lay in between. Germline V gives CDR1 SGDLS, CDR2 YYNGEE. The CDR3 is 16 amino acids. The CDR3 nucleotides are TGTGCCAGCAGCTCAGGAGTTGGCGCTGGGGCCAACGTCCTGACTTTC. Its translation: CASSSGVGAGANVLTF.

This clonotype showed up many times. The chain combines TRBV9 with TRBJ1-1; D is ambiguous. The ends were cut back, 4 bases at V and 5 bases at J, with 12 bases in the middle. Per the germline V gene, CDR1 is SGDLS and CDR2 is YYNGEE. The CDR3 sequence is 13 residues long. CDR3 nucleotide sequence: TGTGCCAGCAGCATGTACAGCGGGACTGAAGCTTTCTTT. Amino acid sequence: CASSMYSGTEAFF.

The V and J genes are TRBV9 and TRBJ2-2, with 7 bases aligning to TRBD2. CDR3 length equals 15 residues. Looked up from germline, CDR1 is SGDLS and CDR2 is YYNGEE. V gave up 3 bases and J gave up 5 bases; unmatched junction bases: 7. This chain's CDR3 is CASSALAAGTGELFF. Here the CDR3 DNA reads TGTGCCAGCAGCGCCCTAGCGGCTGGGACCGGGGAGCTGTTTTTT.

This clonotype was detected only a few times. V is TRBV9 and J is TRBJ1-1; D may be TRBD1 (5 bases). Trimming shortened V by 2 bases and J by 8 bases, and 19 bases separated the two germline ends. Germline V CDR1 and CDR2: SGDLS, YYNGEE. This CDR3 has 15 residues. The CDR3 DNA follows: TGTGCCAGCAGCGTCCATGCCGGGACGAAGACCGAAGCTTTCTTT. This sequence encodes CASSVHAGTKTEAFF.

This clonotype was counted ten times or more. The chain combines TRBV9 with TRBJ1-4; 7 bases agree with TRBD1. CDR3 length: 15 amino acids. Per the germline V gene, CDR1 is SGDLS and CDR2 is YYNGEE. V shed 3 bases, J shed 7 bases, and the junction held 9 bases outside the gene matches. CDR3 in DNA: TGTGCCAGCAGCGCAAGACAGGGCCCAAGTGAAAAACTGTTTTTT. Translation: CASSARQGPSEKLFF.

This clonotype was counted at least ten times. The chain combines TRBV9 with TRBJ1-3, with D possibly TRBD1 on 5 matching bases. The V and J ends lost 0 bases and 3 bases respectively, with 16 bases between them. CDR1 is SGDLS and CDR2 is YYNGEE in the germline V gene. This CDR3 region has 17 residues. The CDR3 bases are TGTGCCAGCAGCGTAGCGAGCTCCCAGGGAGGTGGAAACACCATATATTTT. Translated: CASSVASSQGGGNTIYF.

This clonotype is medium-sized. This chain uses TRBV9 with TRBJ1-1; D gene ambiguous. The CDR3 runs 13 residues. V was cut by 0 bases and J by 5 bases, with 8 bases left in between. Germline CDR1 is SGDLS and CDR2 is YYNGEE. CDR3 coding DNA: TGTGCCAGCAGCGTAGGGCCGATTACTGAAGCTTTCTTT. It yields the protein CASSVGPITEAFF.

This clonotype was counted many times. The junction and the germline gene differ at one end; a read error may be behind it. The V gene is TRBV9, the J gene TRBJ1-4, with D maybe TRBD1 (5 bases). The CDR3 consists of 16 residues. CDR1 SGDLS and CDR2 YYNGEE come from the germline V gene. CDR3 coding DNA: TGTGCCAGCAGCGTAGCCCAGTTGGGGACTAAGGAAAAACTGTTTTTT. Its translation: CASSVAQLGTKEKLFF.

This clonotype was observed at least ten times. As DNA, the CDR3 is TGTGCCAGCAGCGTAGGAGACACAGATACGCAGTATTTT. It specifies CASSVGDTDTQYF. This chain uses TRBV9 with TRBJ2-3; D gene ambiguous. The germline V gene encodes CDR1 SGDLS and CDR2 YYNGEE. The CDR3 covers 13 residues. Between the trimmed V and J ends, which lost 0 bases and 2 bases, there was a span of 4 bases.

This clonotype was seen ten or more times. V is TRBV9 and J is TRBJ2-1; D may match TRBD1 or TRBD2 (5 bases each). CDR1 is SGDLS, CDR2 YYNGEE, per germline. The germline V and J ends were trimmed by 4 bases and 3 bases, with 20 bases remaining between them. The CDR3 has 17 residues. The CDR3 reads CASSLGTGAPGYNEQFF. The CDR3 DNA sequence: TGTGCCAGCAGCCTTGGGACCGGGGCGCCAGGCTACAATGAGCAGTTCTTC.

The chain joins TRBV9 to TRBJ2-1, with TRBD2 matching 14 bases. This CDR3 spans 14 amino acids. The V and J ends lost 4 bases and 9 bases, in that order; junction bases with no gene match: 3. Germline CDR1 and CDR2: SGDLS and YYNGEE. The chain's CDR3 is CASSSTSGRGEQFF. CDR3 DNA sequence: TGTGCCAGCAGCTCGACTAGCGGGAGGGGTGAGCAGTTCTTC.

In its sample, this clonotype was seen many times. The chain has TRBV9 and TRBJ2-1; D may be TRBD1 (5 bases). This CDR3 is built from 15 residues. The germline V gene encodes CDR1 SGDLS and CDR2 YYNGEE. V was shortened by 0 bases and J by 0 bases, with 7 bases between the two germline ends. CDR3 coding DNA: TGTGCCAGCAGCGTAGAGGGGAACTCCTACAATGAGCAGTTCTTC. The encoded protein is CASSVEGNSYNEQFF.

This clonotype is medium-sized (0.01 to 0.1%) in the sample. The chain employs TRBV9 and TRBJ1-3, with D unclear. V was cut by 0 bases and J by 4 bases, with 8 bases left in between. Germline CDR1 reads SGDLS; CDR2 reads YYNGEE. This CDR3 has 14 residues. This CDR3 reads CASSVARQGNTIYF. CDR3 bases: TGTGCCAGCAGCGTAGCGAGGCAAGGAAACACCATATATTTT.

This clonotype was counted many times. J is TRBJ1-3 and V is TRBV9, with D possibly matching TRBD1 (5 bases). Germline V gives CDR1 SGDLS, CDR2 YYNGEE. V was clipped by 4 bases and J by 0 bases, with 17 bases between them. The CDR3 totals 17 residues. CDR3 sequence (DNA): TGTGCCAGCAGCTCGAGGGATGGGGCGAGCTCTGGAAACACCATATATTTT. Translated, it gives CASSSRDGASSGNTIYF. The whole variable domain, filled in from reference TRBV9 and TRBJ1-3, reads DSGVTQTPKHLITATGQRVTLRCSPRSGDLSVYWYQQSLDQGLQFLIQYYNGEERAKGNILERFSAQQFPDLHSELNLSSLELGDSALYFCASSSRDGASSGNTIYFGEGSWLTVV.

This clonotype was picked up many times. This chain connects TRBV9 to TRBJ2-2; unclear D gene. This CDR3 has 14 residues. Trimming shortened V by 3 bases and J by 0 bases, and 6 bases separated the two germline ends. From germline, CDR1 is SGDLS and CDR2 YYNGEE. CDR3 coding DNA: TGTGCCAGCAGCGCGGACCCGAACACCGGGGAGCTGTTTTTT. Its translation: CASSADPNTGELFF. Full variable domain (outside the CDR3, taken from reference TRBV9 and TRBJ2-2): DSGVTQTPKHLITATGQRVTLRCSPRSGDLSVYWYQQSLDQGLQFLIQYYNGEERAKGNILERFSAQQFPDLHSELNLSSLELGDSALYFCASSADPNTGELFFGEGSRLTVL.

At least ten counts were recorded for this clonotype. J is TRBJ1-1 and V is TRBV9; no reliable D call. Germline V CDR1 and CDR2: SGDLS, YYNGEE. The CDR3 runs to 14 residues. V lost 0 bases, J lost 0 bases, and 6 bases lay in between. CDR3 in DNA: TGTGCCAGCAGCGTAGACATATTGAACACTGAAGCTTTCTTT. Translation gives CASSVDILNTEAFF.

This clonotype was found many times. The chain is built from TRBV9 and TRBJ2-1, with 7 bases fitting TRBD2. V dropped 4 bases and J dropped 12; count of bases not matched to a gene: 10. This CDR3 has 13 amino acids. Germline V gene data show CDR1 as SGDLS and CDR2 as YYNGEE. This chain's CDR3 is CASSPGTTRPQFF. The CDR3 DNA reads TGTGCCAGCAGCCCGGGGACTACCCGCCCGCAGTTCTTC.